The next 20 T cell receptor beta chains were all read from a single sample in a study of response to subunit inactivated influenza vaccine. TCRdb recomputed calls from the RT-PCR reads with MiXCR, one row per CDR3 protein. The table lists 500,000 to 600,000 distinct CDR3 sequences, about 11% of them singletons. The same data also went into a second study, on T cells expressing NK-cell markers. This second study says: UMI-tagged 5'RACE template switching yielded the TCR beta cDNA.

Here the sequenced sample was PBMCs from blood, taken on the day of vaccination. Receptors originate from a man in his fifties who received an inactivated influenza vaccine.

Only a few counts were recorded for this clonotype. CDR3 nucleotides: TGCGCCAGCAGCTGGACGATGCTAGCGGGAGCCCCGCGGGTGTCAGATACGCAGTATTTT. Translated: CASSWTMLAGAPRVSDTQYF. The gene calls are TRBV5-1 and TRBJ2-3; TRBD2 agrees at 10 bases. From germline, CDR1 is SGHRS and CDR2 YFSETQ. This CDR3 is built from 20 residues. Losses at the gene ends were 3 bases for V and 4 bases for J; bases not matched to a gene: 20.

The V call is TRBV24-1, the J call TRBJ2-7; possibly TRBD1 for D (6 bases). The V gene lost 3 bases and the J gene lost 3 bases, with 8 bases spanning the gap. Germline V CDR1 and CDR2: KGHDR, SFDVKD. The CDR3 has 13 amino acids. The DNA for the CDR3 is TGTGCCACCAGTGATGAGGACAGCTACGAGCAGTACTTC. It codes for CATSDEDSYEQYF.

V gene TRBV5-1 combines with J gene TRBJ2-4; D not certain. Germline CDR1 and CDR2: SGHRS and YFSETQ. CDR3 length: 16 amino acids. The V gene lost 0 bases and the J gene lost 9 bases, with 19 bases spanning the gap. The DNA of the CDR3 is TGCGCCAGCAGCTTGGTCTCTTCGCGGTCCGGCGGCATTCAGTACTTC. Its protein product is CASSLVSSRSGGIQYF.

This clonotype was seen many times. The CDR3 spells CATSRVGDNTEAFF. In DNA form, the CDR3 reads TGTGCCACCAGCAGAGTGGGGGACAACACTGAAGCTTTCTTT. The gene calls are TRBV15 and TRBJ1-1, with D tentatively TRBD1 (5 bases). Per the germline V gene, CDR1 is LNHNV and CDR2 is YYDKDF (reference sequence). CDR3 length: 14 amino acids. Between the trimmed V and J ends, which lost 1 base and 2 bases, there was a span of 8 bases.

This clonotype was detected a few times. The rearrangement links TRBV7-2 to TRBJ1-4, with D possibly matching TRBD1 (6 bases). CDR1 and CDR2 (germline): SGHTA, FQGNSA. The ends were cut back, 0 bases at V and 1 base at J, with 6 bases in the middle. The CDR3 totals 15 residues. In nucleotides, the CDR3 is TGTGCCAGCAGCTTAGCCAGGGGAACTAATGAAAAACTGTTTTTT. Its protein is CASSLARGTNEKLFF.

The chain combines TRBV10-3 with TRBJ2-2; D may be TRBD2 (6 bases). Germline V gene data show CDR1 as ENHRY and CDR2 as SYGVKD. V was clipped by 10 bases and J by 1 base, with 16 bases between them. This CDR3 has 15 amino acids. For the CDR3, the DNA is TGTGCCACCGTTTCTGGGACTGGGAACACCGGGGAGCTGTTTTTT. It is translated as CATVSGTGNTGELFF.

This clonotype was seen only a few times. This chain links TRBV27 with TRBJ2-7, with 9 bases lining up with TRBD1. Germline CDR1 reads MNHEY; CDR2 reads SMNVEV (reference sequence). V shed 11 bases and J 7 bases; nucleotides not matched to a gene: 15. CDR3 length: 14 amino acids. This chain's CDR3 is CACPRGTGWMEQYF. CDR3 DNA sequence: TGTGCCTGTCCAAGGGGGACAGGGTGGATGGAGCAGTACTTC.

This clonotype was counted a few times. The chain combines TRBV19 with TRBJ2-2, with D unresolved. Trimming removed 3 bases at V and 0 bases at J, with 8 bases between. Germline CDR1 and CDR2: LNHDA and SQIVND (reference sequence). This CDR3 contains 15 residues. CDR3 in DNA: TGTGCCAGTAGTATCCGTTGGTCGAACACCGGGGAGCTGTTTTTT. It yields the protein CASSIRWSNTGELFF.

This chain connects TRBV6-5 to TRBJ2-1, with 9 bases matching TRBD1. Germline V gives CDR1 MNHEY, CDR2 SVGAGI. V lost 3 bases and J lost 8; bases outside the gene matches: 11. The CDR3 contains 16 residues. The CDR3 DNA follows: TGTGCCAGCAGTTATGACAGGGGGTTAACGGGAGATGAGCAGTTCTTC. It specifies CASSYDRGLTGDEQFF.

This chain connects TRBV27 to TRBJ2-2; possibly TRBD2 for D (7 bases). This CDR3 spans 15 amino acids. Per germline, CDR1 MNHEY and CDR2 SMNVEV (reference sequence). Between the trimmed V and J ends, which lost 5 bases and 5 bases, there was a span of 15 bases. The CDR3 protein is CASSTLGGETGELFF. In nucleotides, the CDR3 is TGTGCCAGCAGTACCCTAGGGGGGGAGACCGGGGAGCTGTTTTTT.

This clonotype was counted a few times. V gene TRBV27 combines with J gene TRBJ1-4, with D unclear. The CDR3 length is 14 residues. Between the trimmed V and J ends, which lost 6 bases and 0 bases, there was a span of 8 bases. Germline CDR1 MNHEY, CDR2 SMNVEV (reference sequence). The CDR3 nucleotides are TGTGCCAGCAGGCGGACTGCAACTAATGAAAAACTGTTTTTT. Protein: CASRRTATNEKLFF.

The rearrangement uses TRBV20-1 and TRBJ2-7; 7 bases fit TRBD1. Germline CDR1 and CDR2: DFQATT and SNEGSKA (reference sequence). There are 12 residues in the CDR3. The V segment lost 3 bases and the J segment 7 bases; nucleotides outside the gene matches: 6. The CDR3 DNA reads TGCAGTGCTAGGAGACAGGGCAAGGAGCAGTACTTC. Its protein is CSARRQGKEQYF.

The chain couples TRBV5-6 to TRBJ2-1; D not resolved. The CDR3 sequence is 13 residues long. CDR1 and CDR2 from the germline V gene are SGHDT and YYEEEE. Trimming stripped 4 bases from V and 5 bases from J, with 10 bases between. The DNA of the CDR3 is TGTGCCAGCAGCCCCGACCCTCACAATGAGCAGTTCTTC. Protein: CASSPDPHNEQFF.

The sample holds many counts of this clonotype. The gene calls are TRBV2 and TRBJ2-7; no reliable D call. Germline values: CDR1 SNHLY, CDR2 FYNNEI. Trimming took 8 bases from V and 2 from J, leaving 10 bases between them. CDR3 length: 12 amino acids. The CDR3, as DNA: TGTGCCAGCGCTCCGGGTCCCTACGAGCAGTACTTC. It translates to CASAPGPYEQYF.

The chain has TRBV27 and TRBJ2-7; D is unclear. Germline lookup yields CDR1 MNHEY and CDR2 SMNVEV (reference sequence). V gave up 2 bases and J gave up 6 bases, with 11 bases separating them. The CDR3 is 13 amino acids. DNA for the CDR3: TGTGCCAGCAGTTTAACCCCTCCGGCCGAGCAGTACTTC. Its translation: CASSLTPPAEQYF.

This clonotype was seen only once. The chain uses TRBV4-1 and TRBJ1-6; no reliable D call. The CDR3 is 15 amino acids. From germline, CDR1 is MGHRA and CDR2 YSYEKL. Trimming took 3 bases from V and 0 from J, leaving 6 bases between them. CDR3 bases: TGCGCCAGCAGCCAGTTGGGCTCCTATAATTCACCCCTCCACTTT. Translating it yields CASSQLGSYNSPLHF.

V is TRBV20-1 and J is TRBJ2-1; 9 nucleotides align to TRBD2. The ends lost 2 bases at V and 5 bases at J; junction bases unmatched: 7. The CDR3 loop spans 15 amino acids. Germline V gives CDR1 DFQATT, CDR2 SNEGSKA (reference sequence). Written as DNA, the CDR3 is TGCAGTGCTAGAATTAGCGGGGGTAATAACAATGAGCAGTTCTTC. This codes for CSARISGGNNNEQFF.

The chain uses TRBV7-2 and TRBJ2-1, with D uncertain. The V gene's germline CDR1 is SGHTA and CDR2 FQGNSA. Trimming took 7 bases from V and 9 from J, leaving 13 bases between them. The CDR3 length is 12 residues. In nucleotides, the CDR3 is TGTGCCAGCACCCTACGGGCTGGTGAGCAGTTCTTC. Its protein is CASTLRAGEQFF.

This clonotype was detected a few times. The chain links TRBV12-3 or TRBV12-4 to TRBJ2-2; 10 bases align to TRBD2. V gave up 4 bases and J gave up 1 base; unmatched junction bases: 3. The CDR3 contains 16 residues. CDR3 bases: TGTGCCAGCAGTTATAGCGGGAGGATGAACACCGGGGAGCTGTTTTTT. Translation gives CASSYSGRMNTGELFF.

The rearrangement joins TRBV2 to TRBJ2-2; TRBD2 agrees at 8 bases. The CDR3 contains 13 residues. Germline lookup yields CDR1 SNHLY and CDR2 FYNNEI. V shed 11 bases and J 3 bases; nucleotides not matched to a gene: 5. CDR3 bases: TGTGCCGGACGAGCGGGGGACACCGGGGAGCTGTTTTTT. Protein: CAGRAGDTGELFF.